The TCR beta chain described here comes from a study of control samples from healthy donors and cancer patients. After removal of 6 bases from V and 0 bases from J, the junction contained 6 bases not matched to a gene. The CDR3 covers 16 residues. Germline loops: CDR1 MNHEY, CDR2 SMNVEV (reference sequence). Sequencing used immunoSEQ multiplex PCR; TCRdb keeps in-frame clones, though not all of them. Of roughly 83,000 clones listed, approximately 78% were seen once; the top ten hold around a tenth. This receptor was identified in a woman aged 60-70 years in good health. The gene calls are TRBV27 and TRBJ2-3; TRBD1 agrees at 10 bases. The specimen sequenced was blood. The CDR3 DNA is TGTGCCAGCAGCCCCGACAGGGGGCGGAGCACAGATACGCAGTATTTT. Translation gives CASSPDRGRSTDTQYF.